The rows below give T cell receptor beta chains drawn from one sample of a study of blood T cell repertoires in COVID-19. Data came from immunoSEQ multiplex PCR; TCRdb stores just in-frame clones and leaves some out. Among nearly 95,000 clones listed, roughly 80% were seen once. The source material was peripheral blood. The receptors derive from a human donor in a cohort sampled during active COVID-19. The CDR3 runs from the conserved cysteine through the conserved F or W. A D gene is named only where the DNA matches it firmly. Not all rows give a size; the values are once, few, many and, for expanded clones, a class.

v_gene: TRBV7-2; j_gene: TRBJ2-4; d_gene: .; abundance: .; CDR3aa: CASSPVGLAKNIQYF; CDR3nt: TGTGCCAGCAGCCCCGTGGGGCTAGCCAAAAACATTCAGTACTTC
v_gene: TRBV30; j_gene: TRBJ1-2; d_gene: TRBD1; abundance: .; CDR3aa: CAWRRGTGSNYGYTF; CDR3nt: TGTGCCTGGCGGCGAGGGACAGGTAGCAACTATGGCTACACCTTC
v_gene: TRBV10-1; j_gene: TRBJ2-3; d_gene: .; abundance: .; CDR3aa: CASSQFSTDTQYF; CDR3nt: TGCGCCAGCAGTCAATTTAGCACAGATACGCAGTATTTT
v_gene: TRBV27; j_gene: TRBJ1-2; d_gene: TRBD1; abundance: few; CDR3aa: CASSLGTEYGYTF; CDR3nt: TGTGCCAGCAGTTTAGGGACAGAATATGGCTACACCTTC
v_gene: TRBV4-1; j_gene: TRBJ1-2; d_gene: .; abundance: once; CDR3aa: CASSHIQAANYGYTF; CDR3nt: TGCGCCAGCAGCCATATACAGGCAGCTAACTATGGCTACACCTTC
v_gene: TRBV15; j_gene: TRBJ2-7; d_gene: TRBD2; abundance: .; CDR3aa: CATSRDAARTSGRISSYEQYF; CDR3nt: TGTGCCACCAGCAGAGATGCAGCAAGGACTAGCGGGCGGATTAGCTCCTACGAGCAGTACTTC
v_gene: TRBV5-6; j_gene: TRBJ2-3; d_gene: TRBD1; abundance: .; CDR3aa: CASSLRTGPSTDTQYF; CDR3nt: TGTGCCAGCAGCTTGAGGACAGGCCCTAGCACAGATACGCAGTATTTT
v_gene: TRBV19; j_gene: TRBJ2-7; d_gene: TRBD2; abundance: .; CDR3aa: CASASWTSGAYEQYF; CDR3nt: TGTGCCAGCGCGAGCTGGACTAGCGGAGCCTACGAGCAGTACTTC
v_gene: TRBV11-2; j_gene: TRBJ2-7; d_gene: TRBD1; abundance: .; CDR3aa: CASSGSGTGYYEQYF; CDR3nt: TGTGCCAGCAGCGGCTCCGGGACAGGGTACTACGAGCAGTACTTC
v_gene: TRBV6-5; j_gene: TRBJ2-1; d_gene: .; abundance: .; CDR3aa: CASSLLATNEQFF; CDR3nt: TGTGCCAGCAGCCTCCTAGCAACCAATGAGCAGTTCTTC
v_gene: TRBV28; j_gene: TRBJ2-7; d_gene: TRBD1; abundance: once; CDR3aa: CASGLYNRQGVRFMYEQYF; CDR3nt: TGTGCCAGTGGTCTGTATAACCGACAGGGGGTTAGGTTTATGTACGAGCAGTACTTC
v_gene: TRBV27; j_gene: TRBJ1-6; d_gene: .; abundance: few; CDR3aa: CASRREGNSPLHF; CDR3nt: TGTGCCAGCAGGAGGGAAGGGAATTCACCCCTCCACTTT
v_gene: TRBV5-4; j_gene: TRBJ2-1; d_gene: TRBD1; abundance: .; CDR3aa: CASSNGQGARNEQFF; CDR3nt: TGTGCCAGCAGCAACGGACAGGGGGCGCGGAATGAGCAGTTCTTC
v_gene: TRBV7-2; j_gene: TRBJ2-1; d_gene: .; abundance: .; CDR3aa: CASSLFKSVYNEQFF; CDR3nt: TGTGCCAGCAGCTTGTTCAAGAGTGTCTACAATGAGCAGTTCTTC
v_gene: TRBV24-1; j_gene: TRBJ2-7; d_gene: TRBD1; abundance: .; CDR3aa: CATSEPGTGGRQYF; CDR3nt: TGTGCCACCAGTGAACCCGGGACAGGGGGCAGGCAGTACTTC
v_gene: TRBV2; j_gene: TRBJ2-2; d_gene: TRBD1; abundance: .; CDR3aa: CASRTGENSAGELFF; CDR3nt: TGTGCCAGCCGGACAGGGGAGAATTCTGCCGGGGAGCTGTTTTTT
v_gene: TRBV27; j_gene: TRBJ2-7; d_gene: TRBD1; abundance: .; CDR3aa: CARTTGTDDINTYEQYF; CDR3nt: TGTGCCAGAACTACCGGGACAGATGACATTAACACCTACGAGCAGTACTTC
v_gene: TRBV28; j_gene: TRBJ1-4; d_gene: TRBD1; abundance: .; CDR3aa: CASRFGTGGNEKLFF; CDR3nt: TGTGCCAGCAGGTTTGGGACAGGGGGTAATGAAAAACTGTTTTTT
v_gene: TRBV6-5; j_gene: TRBJ1-2; d_gene: .; abundance: .; CDR3aa: CASSSPGQQNYGYTF; CDR3nt: TGTGCCAGCAGCTCTCCGGGACAACAAAACTATGGCTACACCTTC
v_gene: TRBV5-1; j_gene: TRBJ1-2; d_gene: .; abundance: .; CDR3aa: CASSLESNYGYTF; CDR3nt: TGCGCCAGCAGCTTGGAGAGTAACTATGGCTACACCTTC
v_gene: TRBV11-2; j_gene: TRBJ1-4; d_gene: TRBD1; abundance: .; CDR3aa: CASSLDRNRGGGEKLFF; CDR3nt: TGTGCCAGCAGCTTAGATCGGAACAGGGGAGGAGGGGAAAAACTGTTTTTT
v_gene: TRBV5-1; j_gene: TRBJ1-1; d_gene: TRBD1; abundance: .; CDR3aa: CASSLGRGRLNTEAFF; CDR3nt: TGCGCCAGCAGTTTGGGAAGGGGGCGTCTGAACACTGAAGCTTTCTTT
v_gene: TRBV7-6; j_gene: TRBJ1-6; d_gene: TRBD1; abundance: .; CDR3aa: CASSLVAGQGGNSPLHF; CDR3nt: TGTGCCAGCAGCCTAGTTGCAGGGCAGGGGGGAAATTCACCCCTCCACTTT
v_gene: TRBV5-1; j_gene: TRBJ1-6; d_gene: .; abundance: .; CDR3aa: CASSPEGGNSPLHF; CDR3nt: TGCGCCAGCAGCCCTGAGGGGGGGAATTCACCCCTCCACTTT
v_gene: TRBV5-4; j_gene: TRBJ2-7; d_gene: .; abundance: many; CDR3aa: CASSLWGGYEQYF; CDR3nt: TGTGCCAGCAGCTTGTGGGGCGGCTACGAGCAGTACTTC
v_gene: TRBV30; j_gene: TRBJ1-6; d_gene: .; abundance: .; CDR3aa: CAWSRQDNSPLHF; CDR3nt: TGTGCCTGGAGTAGGCAGGATAATTCACCCCTCCACTTT
v_gene: TRBV6-5; j_gene: TRBJ2-1; d_gene: .; abundance: once; CDR3aa: CASSYGRGYNEQFF; CDR3nt: TGTGCCAGCAGTTACGGGCGGGGTTACAATGAGCAGTTCTTC
v_gene: TRBV18; j_gene: TRBJ2-7; d_gene: .; abundance: .; CDR3aa: CASSPKLTVNYEQYF; CDR3nt: TGTGCCAGCTCACCAAAATTGACAGTAAACTACGAGCAGTACTTC
v_gene: TRBV2; j_gene: TRBJ1-6; d_gene: .; abundance: few; CDR3aa: CASTSGGSKDSPLHF; CDR3nt: TGTGCCTCCACCTCTGGAGGTTCGAAAGATTCACCCCTCCACTTT
v_gene: TRBV2; j_gene: TRBJ2-1; d_gene: TRBD2; abundance: .; CDR3aa: CASSLAGGSIDEQFF; CDR3nt: TGTGCCAGCAGCCTAGCGGGGGGCTCCATCGATGAGCAGTTCTTC
v_gene: TRBV20-1; j_gene: TRBJ2-2; d_gene: .; abundance: .; CDR3aa: CSASSREADTGELFF; CDR3nt: TGCAGTGCTAGTTCTAGGGAAGCGGACACCGGGGAGCTGTTTTTT
v_gene: TRBV5-1; j_gene: TRBJ2-1; d_gene: .; abundance: .; CDR3aa: CASSLGGRGDEQFF; CDR3nt: TGCGCCAGCAGCTTGGGGGGCAGGGGAGATGAGCAGTTCTTC
v_gene: TRBV10-3; j_gene: TRBJ1-6; d_gene: TRBD1; abundance: .; CDR3aa: CAISGGISPLHF; CDR3nt: TGTGCCATCTCAGGGGGTATTTCACCCCTCCACTTT
v_gene: TRBV5-4; j_gene: TRBJ1-1; d_gene: .; abundance: .; CDR3aa: CASSLTGPNTEAFF; CDR3nt: TGTGCCAGCAGCTTGACAGGGCCGAACACTGAAGCTTTCTTT
v_gene: TRBV4-1; j_gene: TRBJ1-6; d_gene: TRBD1; abundance: .; CDR3aa: CASSQQTGYNSPLHF; CDR3nt: TGCGCCAGCAGCCAACAGACAGGGTATAATTCACCCCTCCACTTT
v_gene: TRBV15; j_gene: TRBJ1-1; d_gene: .; abundance: many; CDR3aa: CATQRGLNTEAFF; CDR3nt: TGTGCCACTCAAAGGGGGTTGAACACTGAAGCTTTCTTT
v_gene: TRBV28; j_gene: TRBJ2-7; d_gene: .; abundance: .; CDR3aa: CASTIGGLSYEQYF; CDR3nt: TGTGCCAGCACCATTGGGGGCCTTTCCTACGAGCAGTACTTC
v_gene: TRBV3-1/TRBV3-2; j_gene: TRBJ2-2; d_gene: .; abundance: .; CDR3aa: CASREGGELFF; CDR3nt: TGTGCCAGCAGGGAGGGCGGGGAGCTGTTTTTT
v_gene: TRBV23-1; j_gene: TRBJ2-7; d_gene: .; abundance: .; CDR3aa: CASSQSLDSKSYEQYF; CDR3nt: TGCGCCAGCAGTCAATCCCTGGACAGTAAGTCCTACGAGCAGTACTTC
v_gene: TRBV11-2; j_gene: TRBJ1-6; d_gene: TRBD1; abundance: .; CDR3aa: CASSLVTGGIENSPLHF; CDR3nt: TGTGCCAGCAGCTTAGTGACAGGGGGAATAGAGAATTCACCCCTCCACTTT
v_gene: TRBV2; j_gene: TRBJ2-2; d_gene: TRBD2; abundance: .; CDR3aa: CASNLGLAGFAGELFF; CDR3nt: TGTGCCAGCAACCTCGGGCTAGCGGGGTTTGCCGGGGAGCTGTTTTTT
v_gene: TRBV18; j_gene: TRBJ1-3; d_gene: .; abundance: .; CDR3aa: CASSPQGTGNTIYF; CDR3nt: TGTGCCAGCTCACCACAGGGGACTGGAAACACCATATATTTT
v_gene: TRBV5-1; j_gene: TRBJ2-7; d_gene: TRBD2; abundance: medium-sized; CDR3aa: CASTLSGGPSYEQYF; CDR3nt: TGCGCCAGCACCCTGAGCGGGGGGCCCTCCTACGAGCAGTACTTC
v_gene: TRBV19; j_gene: TRBJ2-1; d_gene: TRBD2; abundance: .; CDR3aa: CASRGEGYEQFF; CDR3nt: TGTGCCAGTAGAGGGGAGGGGTATGAGCAGTTCTTC
v_gene: TRBV19; j_gene: TRBJ2-7; d_gene: .; abundance: .; CDR3aa: CASSPRLGTYEQYF; CDR3nt: TGTGCCAGTAGTCCAAGACTAGGGACCTACGAGCAGTACTTC
v_gene: TRBV28; j_gene: TRBJ2-1; d_gene: TRBD2; abundance: .; CDR3aa: CASGDGLAGVYNEQFF; CDR3nt: TGTGCCAGCGGCGACGGTTTAGCGGGGGTCTACAATGAGCAGTTCTTC
v_gene: TRBV9; j_gene: TRBJ2-1; d_gene: TRBD2; abundance: .; CDR3aa: CASSVDGGRASNEQFF; CDR3nt: TGTGCCAGCAGCGTAGATGGCGGGAGGGCCTCCAATGAGCAGTTCTTC
v_gene: TRBV9; j_gene: TRBJ2-7; d_gene: TRBD2; abundance: .; CDR3aa: CASSDPREGTPYEQYF; CDR3nt: TGTGCCAGCAGCGATCCTCGGGAGGGAACCCCCTACGAGCAGTACTTC
v_gene: TRBV19; j_gene: TRBJ2-2; d_gene: TRBD1; abundance: .; CDR3aa: CASRLRGISPTGELFF; CDR3nt: TGTGCCAGTAGGCTCAGGGGGATCTCCCCCACCGGGGAGCTGTTTTTT
v_gene: TRBV7-7; j_gene: TRBJ2-1; d_gene: .; abundance: .; CDR3aa: CASSLVPGEEQFF; CDR3nt: TGTGCCAGCAGCTTAGTCCCGGGAGAGGAGCAGTTCTTC
v_gene: TRBV3-1/TRBV3-2; j_gene: TRBJ1-1; d_gene: TRBD1; abundance: .; CDR3aa: CASSQDPAGGTEAFF; CDR3nt: TGTGCCAGCAGCCAAGATCCCGCAGGGGGCACTGAAGCTTTCTTT
v_gene: TRBV4-1; j_gene: TRBJ1-5; d_gene: TRBD1; abundance: .; CDR3aa: CASSLLQGSNQPQHF; CDR3nt: TGCGCCAGCAGCCTCCTACAGGGGAGCAATCAGCCCCAGCATTTT
v_gene: TRBV5-5; j_gene: TRBJ2-1; d_gene: .; abundance: once; CDR3aa: CASVSSYNEQFF; CDR3nt: TGTGCCAGCGTTAGCTCCTACAATGAGCAGTTCTTC
v_gene: TRBV2; j_gene: TRBJ1-3; d_gene: .; abundance: many; CDR3aa: CASQQGHSGNTIYF; CDR3nt: TGTGCCAGCCAGCAGGGCCACTCTGGAAACACCATATATTTT
v_gene: TRBV29-1; j_gene: TRBJ1-1; d_gene: TRBD1; abundance: few; CDR3aa: CSVQDRGKGTEAFF; CDR3nt: TGCAGCGTTCAAGACAGGGGGAAGGGAACTGAAGCTTTCTTT
v_gene: TRBV18; j_gene: TRBJ2-1; d_gene: TRBD2; abundance: .; CDR3aa: CASSLRAGEGSYNEQFF; CDR3nt: TGTGCCAGCTCACTACGAGCGGGAGAGGGCTCCTACAATGAGCAGTTCTTC
v_gene: TRBV11-1; j_gene: TRBJ2-1; d_gene: TRBD1; abundance: .; CDR3aa: CASSSRWDSSYNEQFF; CDR3nt: TGTGCCAGCAGCTCCCGCTGGGACAGCTCCTACAATGAGCAGTTCTTC
v_gene: TRBV5-1; j_gene: TRBJ2-1; d_gene: .; abundance: .; CDR3aa: CASSLQGYEQFF; CDR3nt: TGCGCCAGCAGCTTACAGGGTTATGAGCAGTTCTTC
v_gene: TRBV18; j_gene: TRBJ2-7; d_gene: TRBD2; abundance: .; CDR3aa: CASSPALAGVEQYF; CDR3nt: TGTGCCAGCTCCCCGGCTCTAGCGGGAGTCGAGCAGTACTTC
v_gene: TRBV15; j_gene: TRBJ1-1; d_gene: TRBD1; abundance: .; CDR3aa: CATSRELGRGQAEAFF; CDR3nt: TGTGCCACCAGCAGAGAACTTGGCAGGGGGCAGGCTGAAGCTTTCTTT